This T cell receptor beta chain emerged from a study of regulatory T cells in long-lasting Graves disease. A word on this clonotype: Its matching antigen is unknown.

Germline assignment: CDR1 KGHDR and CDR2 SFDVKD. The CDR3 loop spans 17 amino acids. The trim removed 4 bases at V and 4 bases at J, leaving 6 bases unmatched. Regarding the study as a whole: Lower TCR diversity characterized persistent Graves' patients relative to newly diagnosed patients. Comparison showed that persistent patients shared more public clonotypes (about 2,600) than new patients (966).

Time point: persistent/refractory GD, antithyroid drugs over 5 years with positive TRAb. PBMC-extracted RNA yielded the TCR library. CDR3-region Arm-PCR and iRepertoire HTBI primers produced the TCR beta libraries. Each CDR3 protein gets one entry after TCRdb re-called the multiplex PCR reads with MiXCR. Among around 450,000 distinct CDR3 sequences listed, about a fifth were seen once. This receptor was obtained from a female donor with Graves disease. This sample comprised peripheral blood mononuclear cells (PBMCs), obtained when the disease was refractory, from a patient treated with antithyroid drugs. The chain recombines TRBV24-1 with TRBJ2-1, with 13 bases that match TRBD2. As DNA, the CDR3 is TGTGCCACCAGTGAATCAGGGACTAGCGGGATATACAATGAGCAGTTCTTC. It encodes CATSESGTSGIYNEQFF.